The 4 T cell receptor beta chains below all came from one sample that was sequenced in a study of T cells in Graves' hyperthyroidism and ophthalmopathy. Amplified regions were TCR beta CDR3 sequences from RNA transcripts. The HTBI primer set served for first-round RT-PCR of the TCR CDR3. TCRdb reprocessed the multiplex PCR reads via MiXCR and lists one record per CDR3 protein. Among fewer than 350,000 distinct CDR3 sequences listed, about an eighth were seen once. Sequencing was carried out using blood. These receptors were collected from a woman in her 30s with Graves' hyperthyroidism that later progressed to Graves' ophthalmopathy.

The V and J genes are TRBV9 and TRBJ1-6, with TRBD1 as a possible D gene (5 bases). The germline V gene encodes CDR1 SGDLS and CDR2 YYNGEE. This CDR3 spans 13 amino acids. V gave up 0 bases and J gave up 13 bases, with 11 bases separating them. Here the CDR3 DNA reads TGTGCCAGCAGCGTAGGAGGCAGGGATCCCCTCCACTTT. It codes for CASSVGGRDPLHF. Drawing the rest from reference TRBV9 and TRBJ1-6, the complete variable domain is DSGVTQTPKHLITATGQRVTLRCSPRSGDLSVYWYQQSLDQGLQFLIQYYNGEERAKGNILERFSAQQFPDLHSELNLSSLELGDSALYFCASSVGGRDPLHFGNGTRLTVT.

The sample holds many counts of this clonotype. This rearrangement joins TRBV10-3 to TRBJ1-1; possibly TRBD1 for D (6 bases). V lost 10 bases and J lost 0, with 15 bases in between. CDR1 is ENHRY and CDR2 is SYGVKD in the germline V gene. The CDR3 has 14 amino acids. The CDR3 coding sequence is TGTGCCACGTGCAGGGGCGCGGTGAACACTGAAGCTTTCTTT. This translates into CATCRGAVNTEAFF.

Many counts were recorded for this clonotype. The V gene is TRBV27, the J gene TRBJ1-4; D call uncertain. V dropped 7 bases and J dropped 0 bases, with 12 bases sitting between them. Per the germline V gene, CDR1 is MNHEY and CDR2 is SMNVEV (reference sequence). The CDR3 is 15 residues long. CDR3 region: CASKSGAATNEKLFF. The CDR3 region has the DNA TGTGCCAGCAAGAGCGGAGCTGCAACTAATGAAAAACTGTTTTTT.

The table lists this clonotype with a few counts. The V and J genes are TRBV20-1 and TRBJ2-1; D might be TRBD2 (6 bases). Trimming took 3 bases from V and 3 from J, leaving 9 bases between them. Germline loops: CDR1 DFQATT, CDR2 SNEGSKA (reference sequence). The CDR3 contains 13 residues. CDR3 in DNA: TGCAGTGCTAGCGGGAGAAACTACAATGAGCAGTTCTTC. Protein product: CSASGRNYNEQFF.